This passage covers 26 T cell receptor beta chains from one sample sequenced in a study of vaccination and CD4 T cells after COVID-19 (dated by TCRdb to 2021 to 2024). The library was prepared using PCR. The sequencer listed for this sample is Illumina iSeq 100. At the Johns Hopkins FTIC core, DNA from the cultured CD4+ T cells underwent TCR sequencing with the Oncomine TCR Beta short-read assay. Through fastp at Q25 and MiXCR, TCRdb rebuilt clones from the public reads, retaining in-frame beta chains. For every CDR3 protein sequence, its rows merge into one entry that carries the most common genes and DNA. Across this sample there are approximately 11,000 distinct CDR3 sequences, with around a third seen only once. The top ten clonotypes cover 15% to 18% of the sample. These receptors have no identified antigens. The treatment or condition label of this sample denotes: approximately 11-day PBMC culture with coronavirus spike peptide pools or control peptides (ViraFEST assay).

Sequenced material: CD4+ T cells from blood, cultured in vitro, taken after SARS-CoV-2 vaccination. The receptors originated from a human donor who had recovered from COVID-19.

The rearrangement uses TRBV12-3 or TRBV12-4 and TRBJ1-5; no firm D call. V gave up 3 bases and J gave up 4 bases, with 7 bases separating them. This CDR3 spans 13 amino acids. This CDR3 reads CASSFGENQPQHF. The CDR3 nucleotides read TGTGCCAGCAGTTTTGGAGAGAATCAGCCCCAGCATTTT.

The chain has TRBV29-1 and TRBJ2-7; D gene uncertain. The CDR3 has 12 amino acids. Trimming cost V 4 bases and J 2 bases, with 9 bases left between them. The germline gives CDR1 SQVTM, CDR2 ANQGSEA. CDR3 region: CSVVSPTYEQYF. The CDR3 region has the DNA TGCAGCGTTGTTAGCCCGACCTACGAGCAGTACTTC.

This clonotype was counted only a few times. This rearrangement joins TRBV2 to TRBJ1-2, with D perhaps TRBD1 (6 bases). The CDR3 contains 13 residues. V was trimmed by 4 bases and J by 2 bases, leaving 8 bases between them. Per the germline V gene, CDR1 is SNHLY and CDR2 is FYNNEI. The CDR3 region has the DNA TGTGCCAGCAGTGCAGGGGAGAACTATGGCTACACCTTC. Protein product: CASSAGENYGYTF.

This clonotype was detected a few times. This chain links TRBV6-1 with TRBJ1-5; possibly TRBD1 for D (5 bases). Per germline, CDR1 MNHNS and CDR2 SASEGT. This CDR3 spans 17 amino acids. The V gene lost 6 bases and the J gene lost 6 bases, with 24 bases spanning the gap. The CDR3 DNA sequence: TGTGCCAGCAGCACCCTAAAGGGGACGACCTCAGGTCAGCCCCAGCATTTT. It translates to CASSTLKGTTSGQPQHF.

This clonotype has just a few counts. The chain carries TRBV2 and TRBJ1-1; D is possibly TRBD1 (5 bases). Germline V gives CDR1 SNHLY, CDR2 FYNNEI. Trimming removed 5 bases from V and 9 bases from J, with 10 bases in between. This CDR3 spans 11 amino acids. In DNA, the CDR3 is TGTGCCAGCAGTAATGGGGCTAAAGCTTTCTTT. Amino acid sequence: CASSNGAKAFF.

The V and J genes are TRBV6-2 or TRBV6-3 and TRBJ2-1, with no clear D. Per the germline V gene, CDR1 is MNHEY and CDR2 is SVGEGT. This CDR3 region has 14 residues. V lost 4 bases, J lost 0 bases, and 7 bases lay in between. The CDR3 nucleotides are TGTGCCAGCAGTTTTCAGAGCTCCTACAATGAGCAGTTCTTC. This translates into CASSFQSSYNEQFF.

The sample holds a few counts of this clonotype. The gene calls are TRBV5-1 and TRBJ2-5, with TRBD2 identical over 7 bases. Germline CDR1 and CDR2: SGHRS and YFSETQ. The trim removed 6 bases at V and 0 bases at J, leaving 11 bases unmatched. The CDR3 loop spans 16 amino acids. In nucleotides, the CDR3 is TGCGCCAGCACGTACTCTAGCGGAACGTACCAAGAGACCCAGTACTTC. Amino acids: CASTYSSGTYQETQYF.

This rearrangement joins TRBV10-1 to TRBJ2-3; maybe TRBD1 (6 bases). V lost 2 bases, J lost 8 bases, and 17 bases lay in between. The CDR3 is 15 residues long. Germline CDR1 reads WNHNN; CDR2 reads SYGVQD (reference sequence). The DNA of the CDR3 is TGCGCCAGCAGTGAGAGGGACACAGGTCTTGGTACGCAGTATTTT. Its protein is CASSERDTGLGTQYF.

V usage is TRBV27 and J usage is TRBJ1-4; TRBD1 matches at 9 bases. CDR3 length: 15 residues. J was trimmed by 12 bases and V by 7 bases; bases with no gene match: 15. Germline-derived CDR1 and CDR2 are MNHEY and SMNVEV (reference sequence). This CDR3 reads CASKSPGTGSSELFF. The CDR3 DNA reads TGTGCCAGCAAGTCCCCCGGGACAGGGAGTTCAGAACTGTTTTTT. Drawing the rest from reference TRBV27 and TRBJ1-4, the complete variable domain is EAQVTQNPRYLITVTGKKLTVTCSQNMNHEYMSWYRQDPGLGLRQIYYSMNVEVTDKGDVPEGYKVSRKEKRNFPLILESPSPNQTSLYFCASKSPGTGSSELFFGSGTQLSVL.

V usage is TRBV6-1 and J usage is TRBJ1-3; D is possibly TRBD1 (6 bases). CDR3 size: 15 residues. Germline V gives CDR1 MNHNS, CDR2 SASEGT. V was shortened by 6 bases and J by 0 bases, with 12 bases between the two germline ends. CDR3 loop: CASSTQQGSGNTIYF. The CDR3 DNA follows: TGTGCCAGCAGCACTCAACAGGGCTCTGGAAACACCATATATTTT.

The chain uses TRBV2 and TRBJ2-5; 10 bases match TRBD2. J was trimmed by 5 bases and V by 6 bases; bases with no gene match: 9. Germline V gene sequence: CDR1 SNHLY, CDR2 FYNNEI. The CDR3 sequence is 15 residues long. CDR3 residues: CASRAGLARGETQYF. The CDR3 DNA reads TGTGCCAGCAGGGCGGGACTAGCGAGGGGGGAGACCCAGTACTTC.

This clonotype was picked up a small number of times. J is TRBJ2-4 and V is TRBV28; no definite D call. Trimming removed 2 bases from V and 1 base from J, with 12 bases in between. The CDR3 consists of 16 residues. The germline gives CDR1 MDHEN, CDR2 SYDVKM. The CDR3 coding sequence is TGTGCCAGCAGTTTAGTAGGCATTGGGGCCAAAAACATTCAGTACTTC. Amino acid sequence: CASSLVGIGAKNIQYF.

V is TRBV4-3 and J is TRBJ2-7, with 7 bases matching TRBD2. This CDR3 has 14 amino acids. In germline, CDR1 is LGHNA, CDR2 YSLEER. The V segment lost 4 bases and the J segment 7 bases; nucleotides outside the gene matches: 10. In nucleotides, the CDR3 is TGCGCCAGCAGCCCGAGGGCGGGAGTGAGGGAGCAGTACTTC. Translation: CASSPRAGVREQYF.

As to this clonotype: The junction shows a germline mismatch at one end, possibly a read error. The chain carries TRBV7-7 and TRBJ2-2; D call uncertain. CDR1 is SSHAT, CDR2 FNYEAQ, per germline (reference sequence). This CDR3 comprises 13 residues. The CDR3 sequence is CASSRQNTGELFF. The DNA for the CDR3 is TGTGCTAGCAGCCGACAGAACACCGGGGAGCTGTTTTTT. Using reference TRBV7-7 and TRBJ2-2 for the parts outside the CDR3, the full variable domain is GAGVSQSPRYKVTKRGQDVTLRCDPISSHATLYWYQQALGQGPEFLTYFNYEAQPDKSGLPSDRFSAERPEGSISTLTIQRTEQRDSAMYRCASSRQNTGELFFGEGSRLTVL.

V and J are TRBV29-1 and TRBJ1-2; D might be TRBD1 (6 bases). The CDR3 is made up of 13 amino acids. The ends were cut back, 5 bases at V and 5 bases at J, with 15 bases in the middle. Looked up from germline, CDR1 is SQVTM and CDR2 is ANQGSEA. The CDR3 spells CSVFPRRGYGYTF. In nucleotides, the CDR3 is TGCAGCGTTTTCCCCCGCAGGGGATATGGCTACACCTTC.

The chain carries TRBV18 and TRBJ1-1; 8 nucleotides align to TRBD1. Germline loops: CDR1 KGHSH, CDR2 LQKENI. The trim removed 7 bases at V and 3 bases at J, leaving 10 bases unmatched. CDR3 size: 15 residues. The CDR3 sequence is CASFAGQGSHTEAFF. The CDR3 coding sequence is TGTGCCAGCTTCGCCGGACAGGGCTCCCACACTGAAGCTTTCTTT.

The chain carries TRBV29-1 and TRBJ2-5; 12 nucleotides agree with TRBD2. The CDR3 runs to 15 residues. Unmatched junction bases numbered 7, after V lost 6 bases and J lost 2 bases. Germline CDR1 and CDR2: SQVTM and ANQGSEA. For the CDR3, the DNA is TGCAGCGTCCGGAAACTAGCGGGAGGACAAGAGACCCAGTACTTC. As protein: CSVRKLAGGQETQYF.

This clonotype occurred once. The chain links TRBV7-2 to TRBJ2-2, with TRBD1 matching 8 bases. Germline V gives CDR1 SGHTA, CDR2 FQGNSA. This CDR3 has 16 residues. The V segment lost 7 bases and the J segment 1 base; nucleotides outside the gene matches: 8. The CDR3 spells CASNPGGRENTGELFF. Here the CDR3 DNA reads TGTGCCAGCAACCCAGGGGGCAGGGAGAACACCGGGGAGCTGTTTTTT.

CDR3 DNA sequence: TGTGCCACCAAGTCCCCCGGGAGAAACAATGAGCAGTTCTTC. Translating it yields CATKSPGRNNEQFF. The chain uses TRBV24-1 and TRBJ2-1; possibly TRBD2 for D (6 bases). The V gene lost 8 bases and the J gene lost 5 bases, with 15 bases spanning the gap. The CDR3 sequence is 14 residues long. Germline V lookup: CDR1 KGHDR, CDR2 SFDVKD.

The chain carries TRBV28 and TRBJ1-2; no clear D. V was clipped by 3 bases and J by 8 bases, with 13 bases between them. The CDR3 has 13 residues. The germline V gene encodes CDR1 MDHEN and CDR2 SYDVKM. In nucleotides, the CDR3 is TGTGCCAGCAGTTTGGGCCAGCTGGGAGGCTACACCTTC. Translating it yields CASSLGQLGGYTF.

This clonotype was detected a few times. V is TRBV7-9 and J is TRBJ1-2; D gene ambiguous. Trimming removed 9 bases at V and 5 bases at J, with 7 bases between. CDR3 length: 10 amino acids. CDR1 and CDR2 from the germline V gene are SEHNR and FQNEAQ (reference sequence). CDR3 residues: CASGSYGYTF. The CDR3 nucleotides read TGTGCCAGTGGGTCGTATGGCTACACCTTC.

The chain has TRBV20-1 and TRBJ1-2; a weak D match, TRBD1 (5 bases). The CDR3 consists of 13 residues. Trimming shortened V by 0 bases and J by 0 bases, and 5 bases separated the two germline ends. Germline CDR1 and CDR2: DFQATT and SNEGSKA (reference sequence). CDR3 nucleotides: TGCAGTGCTAGAGAGGGGGCTAACTATGGCTACACCTTC. Translated, it gives CSAREGANYGYTF.

The chain links TRBV28 to TRBJ2-7; TRBD2 aligns across 14 bases. This CDR3 contains 15 residues. J lost 5 bases, V lost 6 bases, and 6 bases had no gene match. Per germline, CDR1 MDHEN and CDR2 SYDVKM. The CDR3 is CASRQRLAGGDEQYF. The CDR3 DNA reads TGTGCCAGCAGGCAACGACTAGCGGGAGGGGACGAGCAGTACTTC.

This clonotype appeared a few times. V usage is TRBV10-1 and J usage is TRBJ1-2; TRBD1 matches at 9 bases. The CDR3 is 13 amino acids. CDR1 is WNHNN, CDR2 SYGVQD, per germline (reference sequence). Germline trimming cut 6 bases from V and 7 bases from J; bases unmatched to any gene: 6. CDR3 sequence (DNA): TGCGCCAGCAGCCCCGCGACAGGGGGTGGCTACACCTTC. Translation: CASSPATGGGYTF.

This clonotype is labeled as medium-sized. The rearrangement uses TRBV7-2 and TRBJ2-7; 8 bases agree with TRBD1. V shed 4 bases and J 7 bases; nucleotides not matched to a gene: 3. The CDR3 contains 12 residues. CDR1 SGHTA and CDR2 FQGNSA come from the germline V gene. CDR3 in DNA: TGTGCCAGCAGCTCGACAGGGGTTGAGCAGTACTTC. Residues: CASSSTGVEQYF. The variable domain in full, completed from reference TRBV7-2 and TRBJ2-7, reads GAGVSQSPSNKVTEKGKDVELRCDPISGHTALYWYRQSLGQGLEFLIYFQGNSAPDKSGLPSDRFSAERTGGSVSTLTIQRTQQEDSAVYLCASSSTGVEQYFGPGTRLTVT.

V gene TRBV11-3 combines with J gene TRBJ2-1; D tentatively fits TRBD1 or TRBD2 (6 bases each). CDR3 size: 16 residues. Per the germline V gene, CDR1 is SGHNT and CDR2 is YENEEA. V was pared by 1 base and J by 6 bases, with 16 bases between. CDR3 protein: CASSLGGAVPGNEQFF. The CDR3 region has the DNA TGTGCCAGCAGCTTAGGGGGGGCGGTTCCTGGCAATGAGCAGTTCTTC.